The present T cell receptor (beta chain) was sequenced within a study of T cells in Graves' hyperthyroidism and ophthalmopathy. Background on the study: Peripheral blood was drawn at first diagnosis, prior to all treatment.

This clonotype showed up just a few times. The antigen remains undetermined. Regarding the study as a whole: Ophthalmopathy was predicted by the model a median of approximately 6 months ahead of onset. Stable hyperthyroidism was separated from ophthalmopathy by a model based on 13 V-J features.

Ophthalmopathy in the patients scored at least 3 on Clinical Activity Score and at least 4 on NOSPECS grade, lasting under 3 months. V was clipped by 4 bases and J by 0 bases, with 16 bases between them. The germline gives CDR1 SQVTM, CDR2 ANQGSEA. CDR3 length: 15 residues. Amplified TCR beta CDR3 regions came from RNA transcripts. The HTBI primer set drove a first-round RT-PCR of the TCR CDR3. MiXCR, run by TCRdb on the multiplex PCR reads, gives a single entry per CDR3 protein. Of hundreds of thousands of distinct CDR3 sequences listed, around 21% are singletons. V gene TRBV29-1 combines with J gene TRBJ2-7, with a possible D match to TRBD1 (7 bases). What was sequenced was blood. This clonotype was sampled from a man aged 25 to 40 with Graves' ophthalmopathy. CDR3 in amino acids: CSVAGGDSDSYEQYF. The CDR3 DNA follows: TGCAGCGTTGCCGGAGGGGACAGTGACTCCTACGAGCAGTACTTC.